The sequence of this T cell receptor (beta chain) was determined in a study of cytomegalovirus exposure and HLA in healthy donors. Assay: immunoSEQ multiplex PCR; the TCRdb copy retains only in-frame clones and omits some. The profile shows tens of thousands of clones, about 90% of them singletons. The CDR3 runs to 13 residues. V was clipped by 2 bases and J by 5 bases; unmatched bases: 3. CDR1 and CDR2 (germline): SGHDT, YYEEEE. Study-level findings and limits: That first-cohort TCR clusters tended to co-occur in the roughly 120 validation repertoires was found in a later analysis. Whilst most TCR sequences proved rare, a subset of public TCRs occurred across many donors. The listing of roughly 160 TCR beta chains classed them as cytomegalovirus-associated.

As concerns this clone: What it binds is unknown.

The receptor comes from a woman younger than 35 in good health and CMV-seropositive. Sample: PBMCs. The V and J genes are TRBV5-6 and TRBJ2-7, with 8 bases lining up with TRBD1. CDR3 DNA sequence: TGTGCCAGCAGCTTAGGGACAGGCCACGAGCAGTACTTC. Its translation is CASSLGTGHEQYF.